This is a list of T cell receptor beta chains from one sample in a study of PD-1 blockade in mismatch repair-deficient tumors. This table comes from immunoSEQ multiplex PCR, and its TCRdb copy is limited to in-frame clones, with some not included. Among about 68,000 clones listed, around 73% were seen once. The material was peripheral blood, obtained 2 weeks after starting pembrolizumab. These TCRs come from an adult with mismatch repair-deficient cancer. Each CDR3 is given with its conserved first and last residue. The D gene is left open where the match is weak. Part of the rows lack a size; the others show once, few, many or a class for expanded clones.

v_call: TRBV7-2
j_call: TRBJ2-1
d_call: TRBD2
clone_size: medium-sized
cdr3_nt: TGTGCCAGCAGCTTACAAAGCGGGAGGGCCGGGAATGAGCAGTTCTTC
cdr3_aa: CASSLQSGRAGNEQFF

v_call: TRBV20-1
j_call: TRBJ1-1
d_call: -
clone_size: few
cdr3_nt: TGCAGTGCTAGGCGATACAGGGCTTTCTTT
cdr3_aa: CSARRYRAFF

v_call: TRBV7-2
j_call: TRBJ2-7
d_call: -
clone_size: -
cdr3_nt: TGTGCCAGCAGCTTAGCGGGGGCCGCGGCCTACGAGCAGTACTTC
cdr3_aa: CASSLAGAAAYEQYF

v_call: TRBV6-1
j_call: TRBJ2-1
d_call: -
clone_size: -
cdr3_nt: TGTGCCAGCAGTGAAGAACCCCAGAGCTCCTACAATGAGCAGTTCTTC
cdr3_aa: CASSEEPQSSYNEQFF

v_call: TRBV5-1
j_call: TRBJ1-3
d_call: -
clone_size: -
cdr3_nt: TGCGCCAGCAGCCCGAGGACGGACGGAAACACCATATATTTT
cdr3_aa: CASSPRTDGNTIYF

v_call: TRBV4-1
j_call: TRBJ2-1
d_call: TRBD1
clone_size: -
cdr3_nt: TGCGCCAGCAGCCAAACCGGGACAGGGACTGAGCAGTTCTTC
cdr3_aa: CASSQTGTGTEQFF

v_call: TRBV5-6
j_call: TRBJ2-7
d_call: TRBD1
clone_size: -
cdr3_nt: TGTGCCAGCACAAGACAGGGGGTGAACCACTACGAGCAGTACTTC
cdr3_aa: CASTRQGVNHYEQYF

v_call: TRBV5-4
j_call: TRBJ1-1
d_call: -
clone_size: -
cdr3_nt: TGTGCCAGCAGCTTGTCGGGGGGCTTTAGGAACACTGAAGCTTTCTTT
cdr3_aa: CASSLSGGFRNTEAFF

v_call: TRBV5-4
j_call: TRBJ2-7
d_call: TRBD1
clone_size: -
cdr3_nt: TGTGCCAGCAGCCTAGCTGGGACAGGGCGCGAGCAGTACTTC
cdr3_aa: CASSLAGTGREQYF

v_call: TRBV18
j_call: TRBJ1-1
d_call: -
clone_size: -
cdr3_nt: TGTGCCAGCTCACAACAGAGTCAGCGACCGAACACTGAAGCTTTCTTT
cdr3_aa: CASSQQSQRPNTEAFF

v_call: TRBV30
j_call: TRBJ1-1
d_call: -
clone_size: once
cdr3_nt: TGTGCCTGGAGTGCCGGCGGGGGCGTCACTGAAGCTTTCTTT
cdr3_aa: CAWSAGGGVTEAFF

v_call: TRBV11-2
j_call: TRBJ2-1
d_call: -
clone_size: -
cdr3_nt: TGTGCCAGCAGCTCGACTCTTAGCTCCTACAATGAGCAGTTCTTC
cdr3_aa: CASSSTLSSYNEQFF

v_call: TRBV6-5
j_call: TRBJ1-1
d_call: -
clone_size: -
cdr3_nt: TGTGCCAGCAGTTACTCCCGCAGGGACCCCATTGAAGCTTTCTTT
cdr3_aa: CASSYSRRDPIEAFF

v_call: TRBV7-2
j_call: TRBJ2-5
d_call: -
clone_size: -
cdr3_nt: TGTGCCAGCAGCTTGAGTGCGGAGACCCAGTACTTC
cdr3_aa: CASSLSAETQYF

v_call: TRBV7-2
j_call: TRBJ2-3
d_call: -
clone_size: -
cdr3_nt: TGTGCCAGCAGCTGGGCGGGTACCAGAAGCACAGATACGCAGTATTTT
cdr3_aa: CASSWAGTRSTDTQYF

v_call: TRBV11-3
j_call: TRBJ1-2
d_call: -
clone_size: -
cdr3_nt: TGTGCCAGCAGCCTAATGGGCACAGCTCATGGCTACACCTTC
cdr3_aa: CASSLMGTAHGYTF

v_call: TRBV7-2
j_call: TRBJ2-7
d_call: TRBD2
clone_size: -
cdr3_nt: TGTGCCAGCAGCTCCCGGACTAGCGGGATATACTACGAGCAGTACTTC
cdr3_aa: CASSSRTSGIYYEQYF

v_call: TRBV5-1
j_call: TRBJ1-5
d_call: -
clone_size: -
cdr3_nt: TGCGCCAGCAGTTGGGACCACGATCAGCCCCAGCATTTT
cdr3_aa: CASSWDHDQPQHF

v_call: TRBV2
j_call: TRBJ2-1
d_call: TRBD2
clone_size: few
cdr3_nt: TGTGCCAGCAGTGAATGGCGCGGGAGATTAGCTGAGCAGTTCTTC
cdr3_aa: CASSEWRGRLAEQFF

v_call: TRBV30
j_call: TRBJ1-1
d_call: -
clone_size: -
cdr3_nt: TGTGCCTGGAGTGCGGGTGGCAACACTGAAGCTTTCTTT
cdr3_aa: CAWSAGGNTEAFF

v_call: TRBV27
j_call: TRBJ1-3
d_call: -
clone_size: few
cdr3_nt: TGTGCCAGCTCTTCGGCGGGGGCGACTGGAAACACCATATATTTT
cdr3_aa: CASSSAGATGNTIYF

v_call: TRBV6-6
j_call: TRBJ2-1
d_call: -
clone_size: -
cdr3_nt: TGTGCCACCTGGTCGGGCAGGTTAAATTACAATGAGCAGTTCTTC
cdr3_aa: CATWSGRLNYNEQFF

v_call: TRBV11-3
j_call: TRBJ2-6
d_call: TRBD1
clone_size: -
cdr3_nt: TGTGCCAGCAGCTTAGGGGCGACAGGGGGAGCTGGGGCCAACGTCCTGACTTTC
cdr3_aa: CASSLGATGGAGANVLTF

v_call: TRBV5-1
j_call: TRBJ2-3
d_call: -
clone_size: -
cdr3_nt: TGCGCCAGCAGAGTAACACTCTCCACAGATACGCAGTATTTT
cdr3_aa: CASRVTLSTDTQYF

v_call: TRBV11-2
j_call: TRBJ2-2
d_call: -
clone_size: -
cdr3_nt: TGTGCCAGCAGCTCTCCCCCGGGGGCCGGGGAGCTGTTTTTT
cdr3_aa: CASSSPPGAGELFF

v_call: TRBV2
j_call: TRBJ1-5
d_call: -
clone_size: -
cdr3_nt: TGTGCCAGCGGAGTGGGAGGTGGGCCCCAGCATTTT
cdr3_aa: CASGVGGGPQHF